This TCR beta chain was identified during a study of CD8+CD57+ T cells in acquired aplastic anemia. For the study at large: The average for DNA from sorted CD4+ and CD8+ cells was roughly 3 ug. Whole-study results and caveats: Patients and controls had CD8+ Simpson's diversity values that were not significantly distinct.

Whoever was chosen for sequencing had shown CD8+CD57+ cell expansion by flow cytometry. The CDR3 consists of 14 residues. Per germline, CDR1 LGHNA and CDR2 YSLEER. Both TCR beta VDJ combination and CDR3 sequence profiling were carried out. Genomic DNA was the template for this profiling. TCRdb redid the calling of the reads with MiXCR, one entry per CDR3 protein. The sample holds roughly 500,000 distinct CDR3 sequences; around 32% are singletons and the top ten take 0.7% to 1%. Concerning this clonotype itself: The antigen is undetermined. A much larger clone differs from this one at a single base, so this may be a read error.

The sequenced sample consisted of sorted CD4+, CD8+, or CD8+CD57+ T cells (not recorded which) from PBMCs. The rearrangement joins TRBV4-3 to TRBJ2-7; D not resolved. The TCR comes from a human donor with aplastic anemia. The CDR3 sequence: CASGQDSGPYEQYF. The DNA for the CDR3 is TGCGCCAGCGGCCAAGATTCTGGCCCCTACGAGCAGTACTTC.